This TCR beta chain comes out of a study of cytomegalovirus exposure and HLA in healthy donors. Primers included in the PCR were 60 Vbeta and 13 Jbeta primers. This table comes from immunoSEQ multiplex PCR, and its TCRdb copy is limited to in-frame clones, with some not included. The top ten clones hold around 7% of a sample with under 80,000 clones, less than 80% of them seen once. This clone was counted a few times. The CDR3 spans 12 residues. Germline-derived CDR1 and CDR2 are SNHLY and FYNNEI. Trimming pared 2 bases from V and 3 bases from J, leaving 4 bases between. The sample was PBMCs. The chain recombines TRBV2 with TRBJ1-2, with D uncertain. The source of this sequence is a woman aged 40 to 50 in good health and CMV-seronegative. The CDR3 sequence: CASSELYYGYTF. CDR3 nucleotide sequence: TGTGCCAGCAGTGAATTATACTATGGCTACACCTTC.